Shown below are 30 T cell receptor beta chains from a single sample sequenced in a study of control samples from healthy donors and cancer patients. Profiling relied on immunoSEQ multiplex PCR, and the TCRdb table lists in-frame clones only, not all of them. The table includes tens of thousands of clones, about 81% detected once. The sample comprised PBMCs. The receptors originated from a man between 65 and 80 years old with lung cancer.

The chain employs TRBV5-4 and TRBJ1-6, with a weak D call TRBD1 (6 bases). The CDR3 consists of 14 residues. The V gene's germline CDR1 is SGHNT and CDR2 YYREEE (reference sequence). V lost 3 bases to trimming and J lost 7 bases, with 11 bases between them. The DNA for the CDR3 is TGTGCCAGCAGCTCAGGACAGACCAATTCACCCCTCCACTTT. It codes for CASSSGQTNSPLHF.

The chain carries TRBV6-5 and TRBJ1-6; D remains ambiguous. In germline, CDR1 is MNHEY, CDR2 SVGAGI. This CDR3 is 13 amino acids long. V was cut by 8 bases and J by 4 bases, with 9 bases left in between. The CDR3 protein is CASFDLYNSPLHF. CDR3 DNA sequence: TGTGCCAGCTTCGACTTATATAATTCACCCCTCCACTTT.

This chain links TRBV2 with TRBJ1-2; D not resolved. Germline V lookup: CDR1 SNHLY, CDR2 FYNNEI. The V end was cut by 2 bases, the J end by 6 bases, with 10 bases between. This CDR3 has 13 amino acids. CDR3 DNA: TGTGCCAGCAGTGAAAACCTGATGGATGGCTACACCTTC. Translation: CASSENLMDGYTF.

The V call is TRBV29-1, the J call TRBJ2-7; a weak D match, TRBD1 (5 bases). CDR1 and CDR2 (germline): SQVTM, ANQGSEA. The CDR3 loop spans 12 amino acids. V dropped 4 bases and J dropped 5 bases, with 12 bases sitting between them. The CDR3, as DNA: TGCAGCGTTGCAGGGTATTCTAACGAGCAGTACTTC. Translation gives CSVAGYSNEQYF.

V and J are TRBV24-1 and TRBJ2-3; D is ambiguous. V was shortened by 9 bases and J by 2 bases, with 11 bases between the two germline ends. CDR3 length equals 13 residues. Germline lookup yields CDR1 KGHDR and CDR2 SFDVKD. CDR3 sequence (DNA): TGTGCCACCCGACACTCCAACACAGATACGCAGTATTTT. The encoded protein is CATRHSNTDTQYF.

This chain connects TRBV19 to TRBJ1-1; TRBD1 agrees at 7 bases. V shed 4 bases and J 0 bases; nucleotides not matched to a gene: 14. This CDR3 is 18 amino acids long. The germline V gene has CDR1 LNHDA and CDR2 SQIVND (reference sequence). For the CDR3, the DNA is TGTGCCAGTAGTAACTCCCCGGGACAGCCGAGGATGAACACTGAAGCTTTCTTT. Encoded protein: CASSNSPGQPRMNTEAFF.

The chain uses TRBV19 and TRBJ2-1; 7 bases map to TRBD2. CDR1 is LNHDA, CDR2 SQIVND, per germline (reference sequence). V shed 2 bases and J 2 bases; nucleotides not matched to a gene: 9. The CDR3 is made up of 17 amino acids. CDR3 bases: TGTGCCAGTAGTATATCTCCCAGGCGGGGGACCTACAATGAGCAGTTCTTC. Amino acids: CASSISPRRGTYNEQFF.

CDR3 residues: CASSSNTGVSGYTF. DNA of the CDR3: TGTGCCAGCAGTTCTAATACAGGGGTGAGTGGCTACACCTTC. V gene TRBV3-1 (or the pseudogene TRBV3-2) combines with J gene TRBJ1-2, with 7 bases aligning to TRBD1. Germline-derived CDR1 and CDR2 are LGHDT and YNNKEL (reference sequence). The J segment lost 7 bases and the V segment lost 6 bases, leaving 11 bases of the junction unmatched. This CDR3 region has 14 residues.

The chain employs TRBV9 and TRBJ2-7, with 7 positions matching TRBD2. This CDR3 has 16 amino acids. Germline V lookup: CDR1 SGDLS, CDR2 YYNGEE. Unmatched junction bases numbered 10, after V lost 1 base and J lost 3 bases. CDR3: CASSVSGGSGYYEQYF. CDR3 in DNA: TGTGCCAGCAGCGTATCCGGTGGTAGCGGGTACTACGAGCAGTACTTC.

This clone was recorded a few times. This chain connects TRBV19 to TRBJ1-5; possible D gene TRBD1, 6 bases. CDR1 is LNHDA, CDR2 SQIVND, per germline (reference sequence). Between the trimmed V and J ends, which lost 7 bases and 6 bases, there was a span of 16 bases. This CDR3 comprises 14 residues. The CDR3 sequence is CASTGGRNIQPQHF. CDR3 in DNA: TGTGCCAGTACCGGGGGGCGAAATATTCAGCCCCAGCATTTT.

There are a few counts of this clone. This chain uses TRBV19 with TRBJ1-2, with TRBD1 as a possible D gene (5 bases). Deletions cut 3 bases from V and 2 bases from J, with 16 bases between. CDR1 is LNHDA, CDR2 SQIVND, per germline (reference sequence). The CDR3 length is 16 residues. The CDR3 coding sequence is TGTGCCAGTAGTATGCCCCAGGGAAGTCCGAACTATGGCTACACCTTC. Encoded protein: CASSMPQGSPNYGYTF.

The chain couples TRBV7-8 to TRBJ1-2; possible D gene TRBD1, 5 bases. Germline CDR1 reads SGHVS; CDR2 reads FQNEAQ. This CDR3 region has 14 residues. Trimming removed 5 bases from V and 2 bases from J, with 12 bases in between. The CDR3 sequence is CASSKQGDNYGYTF. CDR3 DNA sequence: TGTGCCAGCAGCAAACAAGGGGACAACTATGGCTACACCTTC.

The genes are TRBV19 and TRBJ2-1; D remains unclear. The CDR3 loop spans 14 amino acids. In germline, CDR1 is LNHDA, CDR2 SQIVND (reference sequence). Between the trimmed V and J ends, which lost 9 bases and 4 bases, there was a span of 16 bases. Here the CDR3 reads CASDSGLGYNEQFF. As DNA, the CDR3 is TGTGCCAGCGACTCGGGTCTGGGTTACAATGAGCAGTTCTTC. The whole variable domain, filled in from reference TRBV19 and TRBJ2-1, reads DGGITQSPKYLFRKEGQNVTLSCEQNLNHDAMYWYRQDPGQGLRLIYYSQIVNDFQKGDIAEGYSVSREKKESFPLTVTSAQKNPTAFYLCASDSGLGYNEQFFGPGTRLTVL.

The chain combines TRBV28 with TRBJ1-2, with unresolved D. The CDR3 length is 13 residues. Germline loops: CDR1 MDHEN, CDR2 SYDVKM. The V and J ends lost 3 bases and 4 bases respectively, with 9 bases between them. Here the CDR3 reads CASSFGQTYGYTF. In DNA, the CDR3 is TGTGCCAGCAGTTTTGGCCAGACCTATGGCTACACCTTC.

The chain's CDR3 is CASSEISGVTEQYF. CDR3 sequence (DNA): TGTGCCAGCAGTGAAATCTCAGGCGTGACCGAGCAGTACTTC. V gene TRBV11-3 combines with J gene TRBJ2-7; D is unresolved. V shed 6 bases and J shed 6 bases, with 18 bases lying between them. CDR1 SGHNT and CDR2 YENEEA come from the germline V gene. This CDR3 region has 14 residues.

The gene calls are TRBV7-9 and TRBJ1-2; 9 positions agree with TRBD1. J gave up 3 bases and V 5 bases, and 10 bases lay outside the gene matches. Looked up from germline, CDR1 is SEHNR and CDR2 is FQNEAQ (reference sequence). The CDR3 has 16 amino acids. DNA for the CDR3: TGTGCCAGCAGCCCGTTCTGGACAGGGGAGGACTATGGCTACACCTTC. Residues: CASSPFWTGEDYGYTF.

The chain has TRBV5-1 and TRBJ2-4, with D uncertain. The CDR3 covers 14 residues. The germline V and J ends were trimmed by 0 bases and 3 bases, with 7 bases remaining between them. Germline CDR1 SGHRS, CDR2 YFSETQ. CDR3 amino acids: CASSLGQNKNIQYF. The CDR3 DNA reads TGCGCCAGCAGCTTGGGCCAGAACAAAAACATTCAGTACTTC. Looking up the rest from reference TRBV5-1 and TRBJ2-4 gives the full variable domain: KAGVTQTPRYLIKTRGQQVTLSCSPISGHRSVSWYQQTPGQGLQFLFEYFSETQRNKGNFPGRFSGRQFSNSRSEMNVSTLELGDSALYLCASSLGQNKNIQYFGAGTRLSVL.

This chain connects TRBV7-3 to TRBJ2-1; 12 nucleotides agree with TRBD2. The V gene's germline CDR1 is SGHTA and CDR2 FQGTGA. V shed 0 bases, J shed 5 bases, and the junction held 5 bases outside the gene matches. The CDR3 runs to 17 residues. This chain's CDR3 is CASSLTLAGGPHNEQFF. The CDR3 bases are TGTGCCAGCAGCTTAACTCTAGCGGGGGGGCCCCACAATGAGCAGTTCTTC.

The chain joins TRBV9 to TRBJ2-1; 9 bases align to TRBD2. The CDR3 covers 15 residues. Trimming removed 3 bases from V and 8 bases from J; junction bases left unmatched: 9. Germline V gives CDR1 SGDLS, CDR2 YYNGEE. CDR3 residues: CASSGWGTSMDEQFF. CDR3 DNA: TGTGCCAGCAGCGGATGGGGGACTAGCATGGATGAGCAGTTCTTC.

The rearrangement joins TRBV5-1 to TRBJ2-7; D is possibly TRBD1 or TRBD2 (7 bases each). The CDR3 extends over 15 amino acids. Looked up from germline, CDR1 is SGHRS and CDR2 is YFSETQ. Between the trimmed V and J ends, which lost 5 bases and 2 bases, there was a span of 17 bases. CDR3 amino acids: CASSSRGGAAYEQYF. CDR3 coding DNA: TGCGCCAGCAGTTCCAGGGGGGGAGCCGCCTACGAGCAGTACTTC.

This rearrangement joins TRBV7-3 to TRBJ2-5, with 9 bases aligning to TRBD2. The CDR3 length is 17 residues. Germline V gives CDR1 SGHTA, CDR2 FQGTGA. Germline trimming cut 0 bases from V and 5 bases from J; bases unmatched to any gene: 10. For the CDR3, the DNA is TGTGCCAGCAGCTTAACCAATAGCGGGGGTGCACGGGAGACCCAGTACTTC. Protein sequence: CASSLTNSGGARETQYF.

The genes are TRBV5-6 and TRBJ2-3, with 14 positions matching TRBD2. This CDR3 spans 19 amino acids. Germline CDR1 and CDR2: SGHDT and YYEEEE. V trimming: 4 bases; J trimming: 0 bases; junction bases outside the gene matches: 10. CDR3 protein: CASSTNPGLAGVSTDTQYF. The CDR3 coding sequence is TGTGCCAGCAGCACCAACCCGGGACTAGCGGGGGTAAGCACAGATACGCAGTATTTT.

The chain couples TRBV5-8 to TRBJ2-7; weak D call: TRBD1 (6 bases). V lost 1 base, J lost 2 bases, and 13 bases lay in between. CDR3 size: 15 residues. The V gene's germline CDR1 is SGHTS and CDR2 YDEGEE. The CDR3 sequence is CASSLLQGQAYEQYF. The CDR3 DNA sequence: TGTGCCAGCAGCTTGTTGCAGGGACAAGCCTACGAGCAGTACTTC.

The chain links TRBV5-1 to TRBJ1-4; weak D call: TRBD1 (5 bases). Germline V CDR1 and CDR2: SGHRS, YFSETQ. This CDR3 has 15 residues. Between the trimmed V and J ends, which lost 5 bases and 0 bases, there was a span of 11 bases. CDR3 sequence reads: CASRPGETTNEKLFF. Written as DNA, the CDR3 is TGCGCCAGCAGGCCGGGGGAGACAACTAATGAAAAACTGTTTTTT.

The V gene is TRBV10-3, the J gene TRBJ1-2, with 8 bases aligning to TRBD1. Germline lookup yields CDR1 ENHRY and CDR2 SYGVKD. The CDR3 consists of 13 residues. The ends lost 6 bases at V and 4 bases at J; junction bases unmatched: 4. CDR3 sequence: CAISTGQGYGYTF. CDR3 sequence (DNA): TGTGCCATCAGCACAGGACAGGGCTATGGCTACACCTTC.

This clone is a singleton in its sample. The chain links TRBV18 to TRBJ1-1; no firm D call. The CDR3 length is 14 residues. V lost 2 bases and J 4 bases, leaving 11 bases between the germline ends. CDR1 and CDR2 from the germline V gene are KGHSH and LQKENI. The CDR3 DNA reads TGTGCCAGCTCACCAAATCTCCCAGGCACTGAAGCTTTCTTT. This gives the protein CASSPNLPGTEAFF.

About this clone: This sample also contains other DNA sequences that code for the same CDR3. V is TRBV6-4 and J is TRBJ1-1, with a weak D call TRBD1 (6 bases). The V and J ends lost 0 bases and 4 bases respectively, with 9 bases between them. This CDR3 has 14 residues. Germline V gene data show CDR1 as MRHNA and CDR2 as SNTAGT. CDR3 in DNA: TGTGCCAGCAGTGACTCTAGCAGGGGCACTGAAGCTTTCTTT. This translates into CASSDSSRGTEAFF.

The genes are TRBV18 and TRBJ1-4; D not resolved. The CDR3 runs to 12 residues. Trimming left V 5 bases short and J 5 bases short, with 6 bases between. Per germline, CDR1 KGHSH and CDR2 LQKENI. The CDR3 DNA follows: TGTGCCAGCTCATTTGGAAATGAAAAACTGTTTTTT. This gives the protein CASSFGNEKLFF.

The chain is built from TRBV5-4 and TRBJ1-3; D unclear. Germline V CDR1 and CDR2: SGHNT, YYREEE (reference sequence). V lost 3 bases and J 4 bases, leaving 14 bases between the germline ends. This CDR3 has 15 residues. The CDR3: CASSSLGSAGNTIYF. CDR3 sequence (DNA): TGTGCCAGCAGCTCCCTGGGGTCTGCCGGAAACACCATATATTTT.

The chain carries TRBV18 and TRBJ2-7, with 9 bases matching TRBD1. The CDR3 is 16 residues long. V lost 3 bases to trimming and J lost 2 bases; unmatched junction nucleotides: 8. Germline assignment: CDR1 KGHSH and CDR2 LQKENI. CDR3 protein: CASSPITGQGPYEQYF. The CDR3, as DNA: TGTGCCAGCTCACCGATCACGGGACAGGGCCCCTACGAGCAGTACTTC.